This passage covers 3 T cell receptor beta chains from one sample sequenced in a study of blood T cell repertoires in COVID-19. Sequencing used immunoSEQ multiplex PCR; TCRdb keeps in-frame clones, though not all of them. Among about 240,000 clones, roughly 79% were seen once, and the ten largest hold roughly 7.4%. The sequencing input was peripheral blood. Receptors were obtained from a woman of 80 years or more with COVID-19, enrolled during active disease.

The chain couples TRBV18 to TRBJ2-3; D is undetermined. CDR3 length: 14 amino acids. Germline-derived CDR1 and CDR2 are KGHSH and LQKENI. The V gene lost 3 bases and the J gene lost 3 bases, with 10 bases spanning the gap. This CDR3 reads CASSPYHGTDTQYF. CDR3 nucleotides: TGTGCCAGCTCACCCTATCACGGTACAGATACGCAGTATTTT.

The V call is TRBV11-3, the J call TRBJ2-2; D is ambiguous. V shed 4 bases and J shed 0 bases, with 15 bases lying between them. This CDR3 spans 17 amino acids. Germline V gene data show CDR1 as SGHNT and CDR2 as YENEEA. In DNA, the CDR3 is TGTGCCAGCAGCTCTTACGATGGCGGCGCGAACACCGGGGAGCTGTTTTTT. Its protein is CASSSYDGGANTGELFF.

This clone appeared a single time. This chain connects TRBV7-8 to TRBJ2-7; 16 bases fit TRBD2. The germline CDR1 and CDR2 sequences are SGHVS and FQNEAQ. This CDR3 spans 17 amino acids. Germline trimming cut 5 bases from V and 1 base from J; bases unmatched to any gene: 5. The chain's CDR3 is CASSPGTSGRGSYEQYF. CDR3 bases: TGTGCCAGCAGCCCCGGGACTAGCGGGAGGGGGTCCTACGAGCAGTACTTC.